This passage covers 21 T cell receptor beta chains from one sample sequenced in a study of radiation and T cells in renal cell carcinoma. Data came from immunoSEQ multiplex PCR; TCRdb stores just in-frame clones and leaves some out. This sample carries roughly 13,000 clones, less than 70% of them seen once, and the ten largest clones take under 20%. Treatment defined: treatment-naive control, cytoreductive nephrectomy. The specimen comprised tumor tissue, sampled from a patient whose treatment was nephrectomy without radiotherapy. The receptors were sampled from an elderly woman with renal cell carcinoma.

The V and J genes are TRBV12-5 and TRBJ2-1; 11 bases agree with TRBD2. Germline values: CDR1 LGHNT, CDR2 FRNRAP. The V and J ends lost 1 base and 4 bases, in that order; junction bases with no gene match: 0. This CDR3 is built from 15 residues. CDR3 in amino acids: CASGLGLAGYNEQFF. The CDR3 DNA reads as TGTGCTAGTGGTTTGGGACTAGCGGGGTACAATGAGCAGTTCTTC. Supplemented by reference TRBV12-5 and TRBJ2-1, the full variable domain reads DARVTQTPRHKVTEMGQEVTMRCQPILGHNTVFWYRQTMMQGLELLAYFRNRAPLDDSGMPKDRFSAEMPDATLATLKIQPSEPRDSAVYFCASGLGLAGYNEQFFGPGTRLTVL.

This clone was recorded a few times. The chain is built from TRBV6-5 and TRBJ1-6; D remains ambiguous. The ends were cut back, 2 bases at V and 6 bases at J, with 5 bases in the middle. The length of the CDR3 is 13 residues. From germline, CDR1 is MNHEY and CDR2 SVGAGI. The CDR3 DNA reads as TGTGCCAGCAGTTACGGGCCTAATTCACCCCTCCACTTT. Translated, it gives CASSYGPNSPLHF.

The chain joins TRBV5-1 to TRBJ1-2; tentative D call: TRBD1 (5 bases). CDR3 length: 13 residues. From germline, CDR1 is SGHRS and CDR2 YFSETQ. V was pared by 3 bases and J by 2 bases, with 8 bases between. CDR3 in DNA: TGCGCCAGCAGCTCGACAGAGAACTATGGCTACACCTTC. Its translation is CASSSTENYGYTF. The whole variable domain, filled in from reference TRBV5-1 and TRBJ1-2, reads KAGVTQTPRYLIKTRGQQVTLSCSPISGHRSVSWYQQTPGQGLQFLFEYFSETQRNKGNFPGRFSGRQFSNSRSEMNVSTLELGDSALYLCASSSTENYGYTFGSGTRLTVV.

The chain recombines TRBV7-6 with TRBJ2-6; TRBD2 is a possible D gene (7 bases). Trimming took 4 bases from V and 0 from J, leaving 13 bases between them. The length of the CDR3 is 17 residues. Germline-derived CDR1 and CDR2 are SGHVS and FNYEAQ. The CDR3 sequence: CASSSGGVPSGANVLTF. The CDR3 DNA sequence: TGTGCCAGCAGCTCGGGGGGCGTACCCTCTGGGGCCAACGTCCTGACTTTC.

The gene calls are TRBV10-3 and TRBJ2-7; 7 bases are a match to TRBD1. This CDR3 region has 16 residues. The germline CDR1 and CDR2 sequences are ENHRY and SYGVKD. The V segment lost 4 bases and the J segment 4 bases; nucleotides outside the gene matches: 13. The CDR3 spells CAISGADRVRGYEQYF. The CDR3 region has the DNA TGTGCCATCAGTGGAGCAGACAGGGTGAGAGGGTACGAGCAGTACTTC.

This chain joins TRBV27 and TRBJ1-2, with a possible D match to TRBD1 (6 bases). There are 14 residues in the CDR3. CDR1 is MNHEY and CDR2 is SMNVEV in the germline V gene (reference sequence). Trimming left V 3 bases short and J 5 bases short, with 13 bases between. This CDR3 is CASSFEFQGYGYTF. The DNA of the CDR3 is TGTGCCAGCAGTTTTGAGTTCCAGGGGTATGGCTACACCTTC.

The genes are TRBV7-2 and TRBJ2-2, with TRBD1 matching 9 bases. Losses at the gene ends were 5 bases for V and 5 bases for J; bases not matched to a gene: 9. CDR1 and CDR2 (germline): SGHTA, FQGNSA. This CDR3 has 16 amino acids. The CDR3 coding sequence is TGTGCCAGCAGCGTACCCGGGACAGGGTCGACCGGGGAGCTGTTTTTT. Translated, it gives CASSVPGTGSTGELFF.

The chain links TRBV25-1 to TRBJ1-3; a possible D gene is TRBD1 (5 bases). V lost 6 bases and J lost 3, with 18 bases in between. This CDR3 region has 16 residues. Germline CDR1 MGHDK, CDR2 SYGVNS. The CDR3 nucleotides are TGTGCCAGCAGCCTCCCCGGGGGTTTGGGTGGAAACACCATATATTTT. Translation: CASSLPGGLGGNTIYF.

This clone was observed a handful of times. The chain has TRBV28 and TRBJ1-6; D is unclear. Germline CDR1 and CDR2: MDHEN and SYDVKM. V shed 6 bases and J shed 10 bases, with 7 bases lying between them. The CDR3 totals 11 residues. In DNA, the CDR3 is TGTGCCAGCAGCCAGAACTCACCCCTCCACTTT. It codes for CASSQNSPLHF. The full variable domain, in which reference TRBV28 and TRBJ1-6 provide the parts outside the CDR3, is DVKVTQSSRYLVKRTGEKVFLECVQDMDHENMFWYRQDPGLGLRLIYFSYDVKMKEKGDIPEGYSVSREKKERFSLILESASTNQTSMYLCASSQNSPLHFGNGTRLTVT.

The chain recombines TRBV7-8 with TRBJ2-3; D perhaps matches TRBD2 (6 bases). The CDR3 runs to 15 residues. Germline CDR1 is SGHVS and CDR2 is FQNEAQ. Between the trimmed V and J ends, which lost 5 bases and 2 bases, there was a span of 14 bases. The CDR3 sequence is CASSRVGGNTDTQYF. CDR3 in DNA: TGTGCCAGCAGCCGGGTGGGGGGAAACACAGATACGCAGTATTTT.

This clone was recorded a few times. The J gene is TRBJ2-2, the V gene TRBV7-3; 8 bases are a match to TRBD1. This CDR3 contains 14 residues. CDR1 is SGHTA, CDR2 FQGTGA, per germline. V dropped 5 bases and J dropped 5; count of bases not matched to a gene: 4. This CDR3 reads CASSRTGPTGELFF. CDR3 nucleotides: TGTGCCAGCAGCCGGACAGGGCCAACCGGGGAGCTGTTTTTT. Full variable domain (remainder filled in from reference TRBV7-3 and TRBJ2-2): GAGVSQTPSNKVTEKGKYVELRCDPISGHTALYWYRQSLGQGPEFLIYFQGTGAADDSGLPNDRFFAVRPEGSVSTLKIQRTERGDSAVYLCASSRTGPTGELFFGEGSRLTVL.

This clone has more than one count but fewer than ten. The rearrangement joins TRBV7-2 to TRBJ2-3; D unclear. The germline V gene has CDR1 SGHTA and CDR2 FQGNSA. The germline V and J ends were trimmed by 3 bases and 0 bases, with 10 bases remaining between them. This CDR3 comprises 15 residues. The CDR3 nucleotides read TGTGCCAGCAGCTTCCAGGATTCTAGCACAGATACGCAGTATTTT. Its protein is CASSFQDSSTDTQYF.

The chain links TRBV5-1 to TRBJ1-1, with a possible D match to TRBD1 (5 bases). Germline V gives CDR1 SGHRS, CDR2 YFSETQ. The CDR3 extends over 16 amino acids. Trimming shortened V by 2 bases and J by 1 base, and 15 bases separated the two germline ends. CDR3 protein: CASSFGTTTANTEAFF. For the CDR3, the DNA is TGCGCCAGCAGCTTTGGGACGACGACAGCGAACACTGAAGCTTTCTTT.

This chain joins TRBV7-9 and TRBJ1-4; D ambiguous. Looked up from germline, CDR1 is SEHNR and CDR2 is FQNEAQ (reference sequence). This CDR3 is 12 amino acids long. With 5 bases removed from V and 9 bases from J, the gap between germline ends came to 10 bases. CDR3 in amino acids: CASSDRDKKLFF. CDR3 bases: TGTGCCAGCAGCGACCGAGATAAAAAACTGTTTTTT. Together with reference TRBV7-9 and TRBJ1-4, the CDR3 gives the full variable domain: DTGVSQNPRHKITKRGQNVTFRCDPISEHNRLYWYRQTLGQGPEFLTYFQNEAQLEKSRLLSDRFSAERPKGSFSTLEIQRTEQGDSAMYLCASSDRDKKLFFGSGTQLSVL.

The chain employs TRBV5-6 and TRBJ2-2, with D tentatively TRBD1 or TRBD2 (5 bases each). The CDR3 is made up of 17 amino acids. Trimming pared 2 bases from V and 5 bases from J, leaving 19 bases between. Per the germline V gene, CDR1 is SGHDT and CDR2 is YYEEEE. The CDR3 here is CASSLIRGPRGTGELFF. CDR3 DNA: TGTGCCAGCAGCTTAATTCGGGGCCCTAGAGGGACCGGGGAGCTGTTTTTT.

This chain connects TRBV11-1 to TRBJ2-7; D is tentatively TRBD1 or TRBD2 (5 bases each). The germline gives CDR1 SGHAT, CDR2 FQDESV (reference sequence). The CDR3 consists of 16 residues. V lost 5 bases to trimming and J lost 7 bases, with 24 bases between them. DNA for the CDR3: TGTGCCAGCAGCCCTGGGTTCGGGGCCCAAGGATTAGAGCAGTACGTC. Its protein is CASSPGFGAQGLEQYV.

The rearrangement links TRBV21-1 to TRBJ2-5. TRBV21-1 is flagged as a pseudogene. CDR3 size: 13 residues. CDR3 region: CASNGNHQETQYF. CDR3 DNA: TGTGCCAGCAATGGTAACCACCAAGAGACCCAGTACTTC.

The chain's CDR3 is CASSLTGSTEAFF. The CDR3 DNA reads as TGTGCCAGCAGTCTAACAGGGAGCACTGAAGCTTTCTTT. V usage is TRBV6-5 and J usage is TRBJ1-1; D possibly corresponds to TRBD1 (6 bases). V shed 5 bases and J shed 4 bases, with 11 bases lying between them. This CDR3 region has 13 residues. Germline V gene lookup returns CDR1 MNHEY and CDR2 SVGAGI.

The V gene is TRBV2, the J gene TRBJ2-3; unclear D gene. This CDR3 is built from 15 residues. Germline CDR1 and CDR2: SNHLY and FYNNEI. Trimming shortened V by 7 bases and J by 4 bases, and 18 bases separated the two germline ends. For the CDR3, the DNA is TGTGCCAGCAAGGGTAGTGAAGCATTTGCAGATACGCAGTATTTT. This gives the protein CASKGSEAFADTQYF.

The gene calls are TRBV15 and TRBJ2-2; D call uncertain. Trimming took off 2 bases at V and 7 bases at J, with 8 bases between the two ends. The CDR3 loop spans 13 amino acids. Germline CDR1 is LNHNV and CDR2 is YYDKDF (reference sequence). The DNA of the CDR3 is TGTGCCACCAGCAGATATGGGGACGGGGAGCTGTTTTTT. Its translation is CATSRYGDGELFF. The variable domain in full, completed from reference TRBV15 and TRBJ2-2, reads DAMVIQNPRYQVTQFGKPVTLSCSQTLNHNVMYWYQQKSSQAPKLLFHYYDKDFNNEADTPDNFQSRRPNTSFCFLDIRSPGLGDTAMYLCATSRYGDGELFFGEGSRLTVL.

This chain links TRBV7-9 with TRBJ1-6; a possible D gene is TRBD1 (6 bases). Germline V gene data show CDR1 as SEHNR and CDR2 as FQNEAQ (reference sequence). This CDR3 is built from 15 residues. Trimming shortened V by 1 base and J by 7 bases, and 11 bases separated the two germline ends. CDR3 sequence reads: CASSLETGMNSPLHF. CDR3 sequence (DNA): TGTGCCAGCAGCTTAGAGACAGGCATGAATTCACCCCTCCACTTT.